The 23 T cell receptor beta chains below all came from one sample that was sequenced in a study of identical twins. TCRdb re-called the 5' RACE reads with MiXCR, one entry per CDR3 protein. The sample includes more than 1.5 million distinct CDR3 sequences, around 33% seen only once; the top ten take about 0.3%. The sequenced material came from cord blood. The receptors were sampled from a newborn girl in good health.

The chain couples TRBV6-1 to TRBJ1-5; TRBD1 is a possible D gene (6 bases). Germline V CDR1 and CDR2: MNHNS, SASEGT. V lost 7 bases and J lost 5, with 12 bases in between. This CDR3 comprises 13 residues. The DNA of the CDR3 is TGTGCCAGCAATGACAGGCCCCATCAGCCCCAGCATTTT. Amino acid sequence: CASNDRPHQPQHF.

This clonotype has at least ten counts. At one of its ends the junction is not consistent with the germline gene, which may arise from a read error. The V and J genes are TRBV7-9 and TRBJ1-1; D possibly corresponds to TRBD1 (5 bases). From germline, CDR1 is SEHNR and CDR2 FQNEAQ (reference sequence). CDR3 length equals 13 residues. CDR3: CASSLERGAEAFF. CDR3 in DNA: TGTGCCAGCAGTTTAGAGCGGGGCGCTGAAGCTTTCTTT.

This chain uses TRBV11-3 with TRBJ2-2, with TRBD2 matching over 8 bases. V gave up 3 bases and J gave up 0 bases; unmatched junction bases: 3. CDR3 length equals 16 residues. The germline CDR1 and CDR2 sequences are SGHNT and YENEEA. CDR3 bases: TGTGCCAGCAGCTTCCAGGGACTAGCGAACACCGGGGAGCTGTTTTTT. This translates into CASSFQGLANTGELFF.

For the CDR3, the DNA is TGCAGTGCTAGAGGCGGGGCGGGGGAAAAACTGTTTTTT. It codes for CSARGGAGEKLFF. The V and J genes are TRBV20-1 and TRBJ1-4; D possibly corresponds to TRBD1 (5 bases). Trimming pared 1 base from V and 8 bases from J, leaving 11 bases between. The CDR3 consists of 13 residues. Germline assignment: CDR1 DFQATT and CDR2 SNEGSKA (reference sequence).

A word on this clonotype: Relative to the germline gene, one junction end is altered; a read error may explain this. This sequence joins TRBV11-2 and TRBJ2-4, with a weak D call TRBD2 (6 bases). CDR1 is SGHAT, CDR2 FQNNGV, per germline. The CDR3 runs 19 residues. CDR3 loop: CASSPRRGAETLAKNIRYF. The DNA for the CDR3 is TGTGCCAGCAGCCCCCGCCGCGGGGCGGAGACCCTAGCCAAAAACATTCGGTACTTC.

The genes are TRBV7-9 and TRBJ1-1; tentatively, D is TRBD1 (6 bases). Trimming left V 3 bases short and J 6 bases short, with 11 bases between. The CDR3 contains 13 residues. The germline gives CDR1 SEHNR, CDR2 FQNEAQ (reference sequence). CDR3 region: CASSFPTGSEAFF. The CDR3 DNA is TGTGCCAGCAGCTTTCCCACAGGGTCTGAAGCTTTCTTT.

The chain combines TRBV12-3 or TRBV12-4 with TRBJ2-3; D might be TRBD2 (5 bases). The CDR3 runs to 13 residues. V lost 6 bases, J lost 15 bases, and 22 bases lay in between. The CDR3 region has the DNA TGTGCCAGCAGCGACTACGGCACAGATGTGGAATATTTT. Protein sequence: CASSDYGTDVEYF.

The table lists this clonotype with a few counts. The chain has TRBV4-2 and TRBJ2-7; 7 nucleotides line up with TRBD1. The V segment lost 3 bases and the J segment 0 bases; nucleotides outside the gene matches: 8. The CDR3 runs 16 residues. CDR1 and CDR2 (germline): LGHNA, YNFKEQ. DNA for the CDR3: TGTGCCAGCAGCCAGCCAGACAGGGTCGGCTCCTACGAGCAGTACTTC. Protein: CASSQPDRVGSYEQYF.

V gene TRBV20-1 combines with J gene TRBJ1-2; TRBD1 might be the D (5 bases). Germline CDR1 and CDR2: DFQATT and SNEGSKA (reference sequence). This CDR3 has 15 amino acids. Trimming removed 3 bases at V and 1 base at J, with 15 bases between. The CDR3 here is CSARRGGVLNYGYTF. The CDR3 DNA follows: TGCAGTGCTAGGAGGGGTGGGGTCCTTAACTATGGCTACACCTTC.

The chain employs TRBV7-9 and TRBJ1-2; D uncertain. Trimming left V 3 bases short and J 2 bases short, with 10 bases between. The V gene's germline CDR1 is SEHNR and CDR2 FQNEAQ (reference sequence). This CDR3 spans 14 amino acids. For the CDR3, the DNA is TGTGCCAGCAGCTTCGAGGAGAGCAACTATGGCTACACCTTC. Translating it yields CASSFEESNYGYTF.

The CDR3 nucleotides read TGTGCCAGCAGCGTAGTCCCACTAGCGGGAGTTCTCAATGAGCAGTACTTC. It yields the protein CASSVVPLAGVLNEQYF. The chain carries TRBV9 and TRBJ2-7, with 11 bases aligning to TRBD2. Germline V gene data show CDR1 as SGDLS and CDR2 as YYNGEE. Trimming cost V 0 bases and J 7 bases; bases outside gene matches: 12. This CDR3 has 17 amino acids. Drawing the rest from reference TRBV9 and TRBJ2-7, the complete variable domain is DSGVTQTPKHLITATGQRVTLRCSPRSGDLSVYWYQQSLDQGLQFLIQYYNGEERAKGNILERFSAQQFPDLHSELNLSSLELGDSALYFCASSVVPLAGVLNEQYFGPGTRLTVT.

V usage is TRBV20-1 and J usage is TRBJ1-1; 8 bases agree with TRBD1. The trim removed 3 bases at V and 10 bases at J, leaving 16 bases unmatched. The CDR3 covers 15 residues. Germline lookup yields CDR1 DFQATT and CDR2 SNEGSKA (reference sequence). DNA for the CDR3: TGCAGTGCTAGGGGTCAGGGGGCGCGGTTCGGGGGAGCTTTCTTT. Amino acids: CSARGQGARFGGAFF.

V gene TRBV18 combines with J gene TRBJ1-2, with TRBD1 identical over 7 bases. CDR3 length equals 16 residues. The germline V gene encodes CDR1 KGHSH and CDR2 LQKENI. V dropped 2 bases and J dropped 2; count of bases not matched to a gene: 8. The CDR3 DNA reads TGTGCCAGCTCACCAATCGGAGAGGGGGCGAACTATGGCTACACCTTC. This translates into CASSPIGEGANYGYTF.

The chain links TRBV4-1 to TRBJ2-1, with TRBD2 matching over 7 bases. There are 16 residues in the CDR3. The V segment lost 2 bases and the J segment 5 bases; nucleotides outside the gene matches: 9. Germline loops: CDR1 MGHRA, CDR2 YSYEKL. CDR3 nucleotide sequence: TGCGCCAGCAGCCAATACGGACTAGTCGGGAACAATGAGCAGTTCTTC. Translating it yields CASSQYGLVGNNEQFF.

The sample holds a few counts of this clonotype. This CDR3 reads CSALGLAETQYF. The DNA of the CDR3 is TGCAGTGCTTTGGGACTAGCAGAGACCCAGTACTTC. This chain links TRBV20-1 with TRBJ2-5; TRBD2 matches 9 bases. Germline V gene data show CDR1 as DFQATT and CDR2 as SNEGSKA (reference sequence). V shed 5 bases, J shed 4 bases, and the junction held 2 bases outside the gene matches. The CDR3 is made up of 12 amino acids.

This CDR3 is CSAFFITSGSYNEQFF. CDR3 in DNA: TGCAGTGCTTTTTTTATAACTAGCGGCTCCTACAATGAGCAGTTCTTC. V gene TRBV20-1 combines with J gene TRBJ2-1; 8 positions agree with TRBD2. The CDR3 extends over 16 amino acids. V was clipped by 5 bases and J by 0 bases; unmatched bases: 9. Germline lookup yields CDR1 DFQATT and CDR2 SNEGSKA (reference sequence).

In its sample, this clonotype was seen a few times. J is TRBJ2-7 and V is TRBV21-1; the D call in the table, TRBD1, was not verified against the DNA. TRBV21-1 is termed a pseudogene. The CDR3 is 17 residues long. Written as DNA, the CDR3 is TGTGCCAGCAGCCGACTCCCCCCAGGGACAGGGTTCTACGAGCAGTACTTC. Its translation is CASSRLPPGTGFYEQYF.

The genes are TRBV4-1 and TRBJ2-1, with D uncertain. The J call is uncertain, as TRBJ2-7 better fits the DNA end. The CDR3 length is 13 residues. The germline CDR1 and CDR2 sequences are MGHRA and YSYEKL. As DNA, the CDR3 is TGCGCCAGCAGCCGGATGAGTGGTACTGAGCAGTACTTC. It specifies CASSRMSGTEQYF.

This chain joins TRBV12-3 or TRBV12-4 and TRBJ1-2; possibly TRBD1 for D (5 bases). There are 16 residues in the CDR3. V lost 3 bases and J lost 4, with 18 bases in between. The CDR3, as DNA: TGTGCCAGCAGTTTGGATGGGGGAATCTCCACCTATGGCTACACCTTC. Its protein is CASSLDGGISTYGYTF.

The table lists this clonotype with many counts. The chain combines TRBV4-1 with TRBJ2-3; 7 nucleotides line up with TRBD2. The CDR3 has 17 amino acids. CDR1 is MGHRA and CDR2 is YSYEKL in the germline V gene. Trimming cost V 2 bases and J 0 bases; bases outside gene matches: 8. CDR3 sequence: CASSQRNGLGSTDTQYF. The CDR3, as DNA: TGCGCCAGCAGCCAACGTAACGGACTAGGGAGCACAGATACGCAGTATTTT.

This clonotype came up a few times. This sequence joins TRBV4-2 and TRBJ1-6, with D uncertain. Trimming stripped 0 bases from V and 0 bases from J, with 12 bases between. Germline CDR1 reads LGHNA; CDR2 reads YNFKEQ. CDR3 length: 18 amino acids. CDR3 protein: CASSQELVRSSYNSPLHF. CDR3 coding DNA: TGTGCCAGCAGCCAAGAATTGGTCAGAAGCTCCTATAATTCACCCCTCCACTTT.

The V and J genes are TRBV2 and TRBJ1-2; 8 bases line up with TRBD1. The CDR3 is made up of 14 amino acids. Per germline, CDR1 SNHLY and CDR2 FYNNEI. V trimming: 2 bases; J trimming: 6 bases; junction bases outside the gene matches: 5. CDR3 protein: CASSEQGQANGYTF. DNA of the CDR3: TGTGCCAGCAGTGAACAGGGACAGGCTAATGGCTACACCTTC. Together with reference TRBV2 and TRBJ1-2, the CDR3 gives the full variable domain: EPEVTQTPSHQVTQMGQEVILRCVPISNHLYFYWYRQILGQKVEFLVSFYNNEISEKSEIFDDQFSVERPDGSNFTLKIRSTKLEDSAMYFCASSEQGQANGYTFGSGTRLTVV.

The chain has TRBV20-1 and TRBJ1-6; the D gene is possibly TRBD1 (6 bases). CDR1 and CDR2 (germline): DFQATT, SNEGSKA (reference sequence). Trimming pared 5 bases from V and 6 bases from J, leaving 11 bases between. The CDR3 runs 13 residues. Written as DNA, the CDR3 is TGCAGTGCTTACCAGGGGATTAATTCACCCCTCCACTTT. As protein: CSAYQGINSPLHF.